This entry lists 27 T cell receptor beta chains sequenced from one sample in a study of blood T cells in healthy people across ages. A second PCR of 7 to 11 cycles used a sample-barcoded 5' primer and a J-beta primer mix. TCRdb reanalysed the 5' RACE reads using MiXCR and keeps one entry per CDR3 protein. This sample has 700,000 to 800,000 distinct CDR3 sequences, with approximately 43% found just once. Sequenced material: blood. The receptors shown here come from an older woman in good health.

The chain carries TRBV10-3 and TRBJ2-6; 11 nucleotides match TRBD2. This CDR3 comprises 17 residues. Germline V gene lookup returns CDR1 ENHRY and CDR2 SYGVKD. Losses at the gene ends were 9 bases for V and 4 bases for J; bases not matched to a gene: 11. The CDR3 sequence: CAMRDSGGGGGANVLTF. The CDR3 DNA follows: TGTGCCATGAGGGATAGCGGGGGGGGAGGCGGGGCCAACGTCCTGACTTTC.

CDR3 DNA sequence: TGTGCCAGCAGCCCTCGAAGACTAGCGGGAGTTCGAGATACGCAGTATTTT. Its translation is CASSPRRLAGVRDTQYF. The J gene is TRBJ2-3, the V gene TRBV7-2; 12 bases are shared with TRBD2. Germline CDR1 and CDR2: SGHTA and FQGNSA. The CDR3 consists of 17 residues. The ends lost 5 bases at V and 5 bases at J; junction bases unmatched: 11. The whole variable domain, remainder taken from reference TRBV7-2 and TRBJ2-3, is GAGVSQSPSNKVTEKGKDVELRCDPISGHTALYWYRQSLGQGLEFLIYFQGNSAPDKSGLPSDRFSAERTGGSVSTLTIQRTQQEDSAVYLCASSPRRLAGVRDTQYFGPGTRLTVL.

This clonotype occurred a few times. The rearrangement links TRBV14 to TRBJ2-3; D ambiguous. There are 15 residues in the CDR3. CDR1 and CDR2 from the germline V gene are SGHDN and FVKESK. Trimming shortened V by 1 base and J by 5 bases, and 13 bases separated the two germline ends. The CDR3 is CASSQVPRAVDTQYF. As DNA, the CDR3 is TGTGCCAGCAGCCAAGTGCCTAGAGCAGTAGATACGCAGTATTTT. Supplemented by reference TRBV14 and TRBJ2-3, the full variable domain reads EAGVTQFPSHSVIEKGQTVTLRCDPISGHDNLYWYRRVMGKEIKFLLHFVKESKQDESGMPNNRFLAERTGGTYSTLKVQPAELEDSGVYFCASSQVPRAVDTQYFGPGTRLTVL.

Only a few counts were recorded for this clonotype. The chain has TRBV30 and TRBJ1-1; D remains unclear. Trimming cost V 2 bases and J 3 bases, with 10 bases left between them. The CDR3 extends over 13 amino acids. Germline loops: CDR1 GTSNPN, CDR2 SVGIG (reference sequence). The chain's CDR3 is CAWSKNDDTEAFF. CDR3 DNA: TGTGCCTGGAGTAAAAACGACGACACTGAAGCTTTCTTT.

This clonotype was observed many times. The chain recombines TRBV10-3 with TRBJ2-7; either TRBD1 or TRBD2 may supply D (5 bases each). CDR3 size: 13 residues. The germline V gene has CDR1 ENHRY and CDR2 SYGVKD. Deletions cut 8 bases from V and 5 bases from J, with 16 bases between. The CDR3 coding sequence is TGTGCCATCCATTCAGGGACGATACACGAGCAGTACTTC. The encoded protein is CAIHSGTIHEQYF.

This rearrangement joins TRBV20-1 to TRBJ2-7; 13 bases agree with TRBD2. J was trimmed by 3 bases and V by 0 bases; bases with no gene match: 8. Per germline, CDR1 DFQATT and CDR2 SNEGSKA (reference sequence). This CDR3 region has 17 residues. CDR3 loop: CSARELAGGPSRYEQYF. The CDR3 DNA follows: TGCAGTGCTAGAGAACTAGCGGGAGGGCCCTCCCGCTACGAGCAGTACTTC.

This clonotype was seen a single time. The V gene is TRBV5-1, the J gene TRBJ2-3; 9 nucleotides align to TRBD1. Trimming removed 3 bases from V and 3 bases from J; junction bases left unmatched: 5. Per germline, CDR1 SGHRS and CDR2 YFSETQ. CDR3 length equals 15 residues. CDR3 sequence: CASSYRGLTTDTQYF. In DNA form, the CDR3 reads TGCGCCAGCAGCTACAGGGGGCTAACGACAGATACGCAGTATTTT.

The chain recombines TRBV4-3 with TRBJ2-2; D ambiguous. This CDR3 comprises 14 residues. Between the trimmed V and J ends, which lost 5 bases and 1 base, there was a span of 8 bases. Germline CDR1 reads LGHNA; CDR2 reads YSLEER. CDR3 nucleotide sequence: TGCGCCAGCAGCGAGACAATGAACACCGGGGAGCTGTTTTTT. Translating it yields CASSETMNTGELFF.

This clonotype was recorded a few times. The chain combines TRBV27 with TRBJ2-1, with D uncertain. The germline CDR1 and CDR2 sequences are MNHEY and SMNVEV (reference sequence). This CDR3 comprises 13 residues. Trimming stripped 8 bases from V and 3 bases from J, with 11 bases between. CDR3 residues: CASAMSLYNEQFF. Written as DNA, the CDR3 is TGTGCCAGCGCTATGAGCCTCTACAATGAGCAGTTCTTC.

J is TRBJ2-7 and V is TRBV20-1; no firm D call. Germline V gives CDR1 DFQATT, CDR2 SNEGSKA (reference sequence). The CDR3 sequence is 14 residues long. V lost 0 bases and J lost 3, with 12 bases in between. The CDR3 here is CSARDLRTDYEQYF. The CDR3 DNA reads as TGCAGTGCTAGAGATCTGCGGACGGACTACGAGCAGTACTTC.

This clonotype has only a few counts. The chain employs TRBV7-9 and TRBJ2-1; 7 bases line up with TRBD2. Germline CDR1 SEHNR, CDR2 FQNEAQ (reference sequence). This CDR3 contains 16 residues. The trim removed 5 bases at V and 7 bases at J, leaving 14 bases unmatched. In DNA form, the CDR3 reads TGTGCCAGCAGCCCTACTAGCGATTGGTGGGGGAATGAGCAGTTCTTC. Protein sequence: CASSPTSDWWGNEQFF. The full variable domain, its missing parts supplied by reference TRBV7-9 and TRBJ2-1, is DTGVSQNPRHKITKRGQNVTFRCDPISEHNRLYWYRQTLGQGPEFLTYFQNEAQLEKSRLLSDRFSAERPKGSFSTLEIQRTEQGDSAMYLCASSPTSDWWGNEQFFGPGTRLTVL.

This rearrangement joins TRBV20-1 to TRBJ2-7; weak D call: TRBD2 (5 bases). V was shortened by 3 bases and J by 3 bases, with 15 bases between the two germline ends. Germline CDR1 and CDR2: DFQATT and SNEGSKA (reference sequence). CDR3 length: 14 amino acids. The CDR3 coding sequence is TGCAGTGCTAGCCCCGTAGCGAGGAACTACGAGCAGTACTTC. Amino acids: CSASPVARNYEQYF.

This clonotype was seen just once. The chain couples TRBV20-1 to TRBJ2-7; 10 nucleotides line up with TRBD1. The CDR3 has 14 residues. The ends lost 3 bases at V and 7 bases at J; junction bases unmatched: 9. CDR1 DFQATT and CDR2 SNEGSKA come from the germline V gene (reference sequence). The CDR3 sequence: CSASDDRGQREQYF. The CDR3, as DNA: TGCAGTGCTAGTGATGACAGGGGGCAGAGGGAGCAGTACTTC.

This clonotype was recorded a few times. The chain couples TRBV14 to TRBJ2-4, with D possibly matching TRBD1 (6 bases). V lost 3 bases, J lost 0 bases, and 18 bases lay in between. The CDR3 runs 18 residues. Germline values: CDR1 SGHDN, CDR2 FVKESK. The CDR3: CASSQAPRGSLAKNIQYF. DNA of the CDR3: TGTGCCAGCAGCCAGGCCCCCAGGGGCTCATTAGCCAAAAACATTCAGTACTTC.

This clonotype has more than one count but fewer than ten. The J gene is TRBJ2-7, the V gene TRBV6-5; D may be TRBD2 (5 bases). The CDR3 runs 16 residues. Per germline, CDR1 MNHEY and CDR2 SVGAGI. Trimming pared 0 bases from V and 0 bases from J, leaving 12 bases between. This chain's CDR3 is CASSYSSGYDSYEQYF. CDR3 coding DNA: TGTGCCAGCAGTTACTCGAGCGGCTATGACTCCTACGAGCAGTACTTC.

The gene calls are TRBV18 and TRBJ1-1; D unresolved. V was shortened by 3 bases and J by 1 base, with 9 bases between the two germline ends. The CDR3 runs 14 residues. The V gene's germline CDR1 is KGHSH and CDR2 LQKENI. CDR3 DNA: TGTGCCAGCTCACCCCGATTGGAGAACACTGAAGCTTTCTTT. It is translated as CASSPRLENTEAFF.

In this sample, this clonotype turned up many times. The chain recombines TRBV6-2 or TRBV6-3 with TRBJ2-4; weak D call: TRBD2 (5 bases). With 8 bases removed from V and 6 bases from J, the gap between germline ends came to 8 bases. The CDR3 is 11 amino acids. The germline V gene has CDR1 MNHEY and CDR2 SVGEGT. The CDR3 sequence: CASLDLNIQYF. The CDR3, as DNA: TGTGCCAGCTTGGACTTAAACATTCAGTACTTC.

The chain recombines TRBV18 with TRBJ2-5, with D possibly matching TRBD2 (6 bases). Gene TRBJ2-7 matches the end of the DNA better, so the J call may be wrong. The CDR3 is 15 amino acids. CDR1 KGHSH and CDR2 LQKENI come from the germline V gene. The chain's CDR3 is CASSLTRGFSYEQYF. The CDR3, as DNA: TGTGCCAGCTCACTTACGCGGGGCTTCTCCTACGAGCAGTACTTC.

The V call is TRBV7-8, the J call TRBJ1-1, with TRBD1 matching 7 bases. V shed 6 bases, J shed 1 base, and the junction held 5 bases outside the gene matches. Germline loops: CDR1 SGHVS, CDR2 FQNEAQ. This CDR3 contains 14 residues. The CDR3 DNA sequence: TGTGCCAGCAGTTCACAGGGGTCGAACACTGAAGCTTTCTTT. It yields the protein CASSSQGSNTEAFF.

The chain recombines TRBV28 with TRBJ1-4; D might be TRBD1 (6 bases). Per the germline V gene, CDR1 is MDHEN and CDR2 is SYDVKM. CDR3 size: 13 residues. V lost 6 bases, J lost 8 bases, and 13 bases lay in between. This chain's CDR3 is CASSRDTGEKLFF. The CDR3 DNA follows: TGTGCCAGCAGCAGGGACACTGGGGAAAAACTGTTTTTT.

This chain uses TRBV18 with TRBJ1-5; weak D call: TRBD1 (5 bases). Germline V CDR1 and CDR2: KGHSH, LQKENI. The CDR3 covers 13 residues. The V end lost 0 bases, the J end lost 5 bases, and 5 bases lay between the germline ends. The CDR3 DNA is TGTGCCAGCTCACCACCAGGGGATCAGCCCCAGCATTTT. Translation: CASSPPGDQPQHF.

The chain carries TRBV10-3 and TRBJ2-1, with D possibly called TRBD1 or TRBD2 (7 bases each). The J call may be incorrect, as the DNA end agrees better with TRBJ2-7. CDR1 and CDR2 from the germline V gene are ENHRY and SYGVKD. The CDR3 runs 20 residues. The CDR3 DNA is TGTGCCATCAGCATAGGGGAGGGGGCGCCCTCAAAAAGCTCCTACAATGAGCAGTACTTC. It yields the protein CAISIGEGAPSKSSYNEQYF.

V is TRBV7-6 and J is TRBJ1-3; D may be TRBD1 (5 bases). CDR3 length: 15 amino acids. Trimming shortened V by 8 bases and J by 3 bases, and 17 bases separated the two germline ends. The V gene's germline CDR1 is SGHVS and CDR2 FNYEAQ. The CDR3, as DNA: TGTGCCAGCGAGTTGGGGACTCAAATTGGAAACACCATATATTTT. This gives the protein CASELGTQIGNTIYF. Full variable domain (remainder filled in from reference TRBV7-6 and TRBJ1-3): GAGVSQSPRYKVTKRGQDVALRCDPISGHVSLYWYRQALGQGPEFLTYFNYEAQQDKSGLPNDRFSAERPEGSISTLTIQRTEQRDSAMYRCASELGTQIGNTIYFGEGSWLTVV.

The V call is TRBV6-5, the J call TRBJ2-2, with TRBD1 as a possible D gene (6 bases). CDR1 MNHEY and CDR2 SVGAGI come from the germline V gene. V lost 2 bases, J lost 6 bases, and 13 bases lay in between. The CDR3 is made up of 15 amino acids. The CDR3 reads CASSYQGSSAGELFF. As DNA, the CDR3 is TGTGCCAGCAGTTACCAGGGGAGTTCGGCCGGGGAGCTGTTTTTT.

In its sample, this clonotype was seen a few times. The genes are TRBV29-1 and TRBJ1-4; D remains unclear. The CDR3 runs 12 residues. Germline lookup yields CDR1 SQVTM and CDR2 ANQGSEA. V was clipped by 7 bases and J by 5 bases, with 11 bases between them. CDR3 nucleotides: TGCAGCGGGACGGAACCCAATGAAAAACTGTTTTTT. This translates into CSGTEPNEKLFF.

Concerning this clonotype itself: This may be a read error: a much more frequent sequence differs by one nucleotide. The chain uses TRBV9 and TRBJ2-3; D might be TRBD2 (5 bases). V was cut by 0 bases and J by 14 bases, with 16 bases left in between. Germline CDR1 and CDR2: SGDLS and YYNGEE. The CDR3 extends over 13 amino acids. CDR3 amino acids: CASSVEADSIGYF. DNA for the CDR3: TGTGCCAGCAGCGTAGAGGCGGACTCGATCGGGTATTTT.

This clonotype occurred once. The CDR3 loop reads CSAPLRAVSSYEQYF. The DNA of the CDR3 is TGCAGTGCTCCCTTGAGAGCGGTGAGCTCCTACGAGCAGTACTTC. The chain recombines TRBV20-1 with TRBJ2-7; tentatively, D is TRBD2 (5 bases). CDR3 length: 15 amino acids. Germline CDR1 is DFQATT and CDR2 is SNEGSKA (reference sequence). Trimming left V 5 bases short and J 0 bases short, with 17 bases between.